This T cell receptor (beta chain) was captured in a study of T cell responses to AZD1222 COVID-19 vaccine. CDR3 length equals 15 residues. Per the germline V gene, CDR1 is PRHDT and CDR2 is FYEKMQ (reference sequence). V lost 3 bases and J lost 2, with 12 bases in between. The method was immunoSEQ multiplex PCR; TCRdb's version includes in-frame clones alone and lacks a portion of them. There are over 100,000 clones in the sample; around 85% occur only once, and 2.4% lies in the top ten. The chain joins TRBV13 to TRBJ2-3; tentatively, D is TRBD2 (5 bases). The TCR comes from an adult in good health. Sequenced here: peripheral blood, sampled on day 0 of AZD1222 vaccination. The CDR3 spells CASSLRLAATDTQYF. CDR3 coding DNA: TGTGCCAGCAGCTTGCGGCTAGCAGCCACAGATACGCAGTATTTT.